These 26 T cell receptor beta chains were all obtained from the same sample, sequenced in a study of blood T cells in healthy people across ages. A second roughly 7 to 11 cycle PCR used barcoded and J-beta primers. TCRdb re-called the 5' RACE reads through MiXCR, storing one row per CDR3 protein. The sample includes 1.5 million to 2 million distinct CDR3 sequences, around 40% seen only once; the top ten take 23%. Sequencing was carried out using blood. The receptors originated from a human donor in good health.

The V call is TRBV28, the J call TRBJ2-3, with 10 positions matching TRBD1. Germline CDR1 MDHEN, CDR2 SYDVKM. The CDR3 is made up of 17 amino acids. J gave up 4 bases and V 3 bases, and 10 bases lay outside the gene matches. CDR3 nucleotides: TGTGCCAGCAGTTTGACAGGGGGCCCACGTCAGGCAGATACGCAGTATTTT. The encoded protein is CASSLTGGPRQADTQYF.

This clonotype was seen a handful of times. CDR3 nucleotides: TGTGCCAGCAGTTTTGGCGCCGATTCGGCCAATGAGCAGTTCTTC. It specifies CASSFGADSANEQFF. The V call is TRBV12-3 or TRBV12-4, the J call TRBJ2-1; D uncertain. The ends were cut back, 3 bases at V and 6 bases at J, with 15 bases in the middle. The CDR3 covers 15 residues.

This rearrangement joins TRBV29-1 to TRBJ2-5, with a weak D call TRBD2 (7 bases). The CDR3 sequence is 14 residues long. V was shortened by 3 bases and J by 5 bases, with 16 bases between the two germline ends. The V gene's germline CDR1 is SQVTM and CDR2 ANQGSEA. The CDR3 loop is CSVDIVGGQETQYF. CDR3 coding DNA: TGCAGCGTTGATATCGTCGGGGGGCAGGAGACCCAGTACTTC.

The V call is TRBV20-1, the J call TRBJ2-7; possible D gene TRBD2, 6 bases. The CDR3 length is 13 residues. V lost 0 bases to trimming and J lost 6 bases, with 12 bases between them. The V gene's germline CDR1 is DFQATT and CDR2 SNEGSKA (reference sequence). This chain's CDR3 is CSARDLQEGEQYF. In DNA form, the CDR3 reads TGCAGTGCTAGAGATCTGCAGGAGGGCGAGCAGTACTTC.

The chain carries TRBV18 and TRBJ1-5; no clear D gene. V was trimmed by 3 bases and J by 4 bases, leaving 16 bases between them. The length of the CDR3 is 16 residues. CDR1 KGHSH and CDR2 LQKENI come from the germline V gene. CDR3 amino acids: CASSPLGGWNNQPQHF. The CDR3 region has the DNA TGTGCCAGCTCACCCCTAGGAGGGTGGAATAATCAGCCCCAGCATTTT. Combining the CDR3 with reference TRBV18 and TRBJ1-5 gives the whole variable domain NAGVMQNPRHLVRRRGQEARLRCSPMKGHSHVYWYRQLPEEGLKFMVYLQKENIIDESGMPKERFSAEFPKEGPSILRIQQVVRGDSAAYFCASSPLGGWNNQPQHFGDGTRLSIL.

The chain combines TRBV10-3 with TRBJ2-1; a weak D match, TRBD1 (6 bases). V was pared by 0 bases and J by 5 bases, with 11 bases between. Per the germline V gene, CDR1 is ENHRY and CDR2 is SYGVKD. The CDR3 consists of 15 residues. The CDR3 DNA follows: TGTGCCATCAGTGAGTCTGTGGGGGCGCACAATGAGCAGTTCTTC. This translates into CAISESVGAHNEQFF.

The chain joins TRBV4-1 to TRBJ1-6, with unresolved D. V gave up 1 base and J gave up 10 bases, with 8 bases separating them. This CDR3 has 13 residues. CDR1 and CDR2 from the germline V gene are MGHRA and YSYEKL. In nucleotides, the CDR3 is TGCGCCAGCAGCCAAGGAAGGGCCTCACCCCTCCACTTT. Its translation is CASSQGRASPLHF.

The J gene is TRBJ2-7, the V gene TRBV7-2, with TRBD2 matching over 11 bases. The last part of the DNA fits TRBJ2-5 better; the J call may be wrong. This CDR3 is 16 amino acids long. The V gene's germline CDR1 is SGHTA and CDR2 FQGNSA. DNA of the CDR3: TGTGCCAGCAGCTCCTTAACACTAGCGGGGGAAGAGACCCAGTACTTC. This codes for CASSSLTLAGEETQYF.

The chain joins TRBV12-3 or TRBV12-4 to TRBJ2-1; the D is unclear. V lost 5 bases to trimming and J lost 9 bases, with 20 bases between them. The length of the CDR3 is 15 residues. The CDR3 sequence: CASSTDGSLYGEQFF. CDR3 DNA sequence: TGTGCCAGCAGTACCGACGGATCCCTGTACGGTGAGCAGTTCTTC.

This clonotype was found a few times. The chain couples TRBV3-1 to TRBJ1-6; D gene unclear. This CDR3 is 13 amino acids long. V lost 5 bases and J lost 6, with 8 bases in between. In germline, CDR1 is LGHDT, CDR2 YNNKEL (reference sequence). CDR3 DNA: TGTGCCAGCAGCTTTAGGACTAATTCACCCCTCCACTTT. Translated: CASSFRTNSPLHF.

In this sample, this clonotype turned up a few times. The chain recombines TRBV6-2 or TRBV6-3 with TRBJ2-3; 8 nucleotides align to TRBD2. V lost 5 bases to trimming and J lost 3 bases; unmatched junction nucleotides: 4. This CDR3 is 14 amino acids long. Germline loops: CDR1 MNHEY, CDR2 SVGEGT. The chain's CDR3 is CASSQRLATDTQYF. CDR3 nucleotide sequence: TGTGCCAGCAGTCAAAGACTAGCGACAGATACGCAGTATTTT.

The rearrangement uses TRBV5-6 and TRBJ2-1; 11 bases align to TRBD1. J gave up 10 bases and V 3 bases, and 6 bases lay outside the gene matches. CDR1 is SGHDT, CDR2 YYEEEE, per germline. This CDR3 has 14 amino acids. CDR3 DNA sequence: TGTGCCAGCAGCTCGGACAGGGGGCTAGGAGAGCAGTTCTTC. This sequence encodes CASSSDRGLGEQFF.

The genes are TRBV20-1 and TRBJ2-5; 9 positions match TRBD1. V was clipped by 5 bases and J by 3 bases; unmatched bases: 10. The length of the CDR3 is 15 residues. CDR1 DFQATT and CDR2 SNEGSKA come from the germline V gene (reference sequence). As DNA, the CDR3 is TGCAGTGCTGATACCCTACAGGGGGCGGAAGAGACCCAGTACTTC. Its protein product is CSADTLQGAEETQYF.

Concerning this clonotype itself: A much larger clone sits a single nucleotide away, making a read error possible. V usage is TRBV4-3 and J usage is TRBJ2-1, with TRBD2 matching over 8 bases. The CDR3 is 16 residues long. The germline V gene has CDR1 LGHNA and CDR2 YSLEER. The CDR3, as DNA: TGCGCCAGCAGCCAAGTTGGTAGCGGGGCCTACGATGAGCAGTTCTTC. This codes for CASSQVGSGAYDEQFF.

This chain uses TRBV7-8 with TRBJ2-7; D perhaps matches TRBD2 (6 bases). Germline loops: CDR1 SGHVS, CDR2 FQNEAQ. The CDR3 spans 16 residues. Trimming stripped 4 bases from V and 0 bases from J, with 16 bases between. CDR3 sequence reads: CASSSWFAGLSYEQYF. The CDR3 DNA is TGTGCCAGCAGCTCCTGGTTCGCGGGGCTCTCCTACGAGCAGTACTTC.

J is TRBJ2-3 and V is TRBV30; 7 bases are shared with TRBD2. The CDR3 has 13 amino acids. Germline loops: CDR1 GTSNPN, CDR2 SVGIG (reference sequence). The V gene end was trimmed by 4 bases and the J gene end by 4 bases; junction bases not matched to a gene: 5. The CDR3 coding sequence is TGTGCCTGGACGGCGGGGGTATCAGATACGCAGTATTTT. It codes for CAWTAGVSDTQYF.

This clonotype was observed a few times. CDR3 in amino acids: CASSLILAPGRVNEQYF. The CDR3 nucleotides read TGTGCCAGCAGTTTAATTCTCGCCCCGGGTAGGGTCAACGAGCAGTACTTC. The V call is TRBV27, the J call TRBJ2-5; the D is unclear. The last part of the DNA fits TRBJ2-7 better; the J call may be wrong. The V gene's germline CDR1 is MNHEY and CDR2 SMNVEV (reference sequence). CDR3 size: 17 residues.

V and J are TRBV20-1 and TRBJ1-2, with D uncertain. Germline CDR1 is DFQATT and CDR2 is SNEGSKA (reference sequence). Trimming removed 4 bases at V and 3 bases at J, with 12 bases between. This CDR3 spans 13 amino acids. CDR3 in amino acids: CSATTPEDYGYTF. The CDR3 nucleotides read TGCAGTGCTACCACCCCAGAAGACTATGGCTACACCTTC.

This clonotype was counted many times. The chain recombines TRBV20-1 with TRBJ1-1; D is perhaps TRBD1 (6 bases). The CDR3 extends over 13 amino acids. The ends were cut back, 5 bases at V and 3 bases at J, with 13 bases in the middle. Germline values: CDR1 DFQATT, CDR2 SNEGSKA (reference sequence). CDR3 coding DNA: TGCAGTGCTTGGGGGCAGGCGGACACTGAAGCTTTCTTT. It translates to CSAWGQADTEAFF.

This clonotype was recorded a few times. The CDR3 DNA is TGTGCCAGCAGCCGGGACAGAATTAATGAAAAACTGTTTTTT. Translation: CASSRDRINEKLFF. J is TRBJ1-4 and V is TRBV25-1, with TRBD1 matching 7 bases. With V trimmed by 6 bases and J by 4 bases, 5 bases remained unmatched. Germline V gene data show CDR1 as MGHDK and CDR2 as SYGVNS. The CDR3 covers 14 residues.

In its sample, this clonotype was seen many times. The rearrangement joins TRBV4-1 to TRBJ1-1; no clear D gene. The CDR3 is 14 residues long. Trimming removed 0 bases at V and 8 bases at J, with 13 bases between. Germline CDR1 and CDR2: MGHRA and YSYEKL. The CDR3 spells CASSQDGRGREAFF. CDR3 nucleotide sequence: TGCGCCAGCAGCCAAGATGGGCGAGGGCGGGAAGCTTTCTTT.

Worth noting for this clonotype: This may arise from a read error, as a much more abundant clone is one base away. The rearrangement uses TRBV4-3 and TRBJ1-1; no clear D gene. The CDR3 contains 15 residues. Trimming pared 0 bases from V and 4 bases from J, leaving 12 bases between. The germline V gene encodes CDR1 LGHNA and CDR2 YSLEER. Here the CDR3 reads CASSQDVKGTTEAFF. DNA for the CDR3: TGCGCCAGCAGCCAAGATGTGAAAGGTACCACTGAAGCTTTCTTT.

About this clonotype itself: One junction end does not reproduce the germline sequence, and a read error may be involved. The rearrangement uses TRBV4-3 and TRBJ1-1; 9 nucleotides line up with TRBD1. Germline V gene lookup returns CDR1 LGHNA and CDR2 YSLEER. The CDR3 extends over 19 amino acids. This CDR3 is CASSRNFRDREMEKGEASF. The CDR3 bases are TGCGCCAGCAGCCGGAACTTCCGGGACAGGGAAATGGAGAAGGGTGAAGCTTCCTTT.

This clonotype has a handful of counts. The chain is built from TRBV4-3 and TRBJ1-4; no definite D call. This CDR3 region has 14 residues. Between the trimmed V and J ends, which lost 4 bases and 6 bases, there was a span of 12 bases. The germline V gene has CDR1 LGHNA and CDR2 YSLEER. DNA of the CDR3: TGCGCCAGCAGCCTCTTTTTTGTTGATGAAAAACTGTTTTTT. Translation gives CASSLFFVDEKLFF.

The chain is built from TRBV12-3 or TRBV12-4 and TRBJ1-5, with a tentative D call TRBD1 (5 bases). Trimming left V 1 base short and J 7 bases short, with 11 bases between. The CDR3 is 14 amino acids. CDR3 DNA: TGTGCCAGCAGTTTAGTAGGGGAAGGACAGCCCCAGCATTTT. Translated: CASSLVGEGQPQHF.

The J gene is TRBJ1-5, the V gene TRBV12-3 or TRBV12-4; a weak D match, TRBD1 (5 bases). The V end lost 6 bases, the J end lost 0 bases, and 18 bases lay between the germline ends. This CDR3 region has 17 residues. CDR3 loop: CASSELMGDPSNQPQHF. CDR3 nucleotide sequence: TGTGCCAGCAGCGAACTTATGGGGGACCCTAGCAATCAGCCCCAGCATTTT.